The 2 T cell receptor beta chains in this list originate from one sample, sequenced in a study of cytomegalovirus exposure and HLA in healthy donors (dated by TCRdb to between 2016 and 2019). The protocol used for the library was the immunoSEQ multiplex PCR assay. For the multiplex PCR, a mixture combining 60 forward primers for TCR Vbeta segments and 13 reverse primers for TCR Jbeta segments was used. TCRdb limited this immuneACCESS table to in-frame rearrangements with V and J called. A share of clones is missing; checked studies link under half to unresolved V genes, and the rest is unexplained. In this sample the table shows more than 250,000 clones, about 87% of which occur a single time. Roughly 2% of the sample is held by the ten biggest clonotypes. Sequenced material: PBMCs. The receptor source for this set is a woman under 30 in good health and CMV-seronegative.

In its sample, this clone was seen a few times. CDR3 sequence reads: CASSQDNQGGNTIYF. DNA of the CDR3: TGTGCCAGCAGCCAAGATAACCAGGGAGGAAACACCATATATTTT. V usage is TRBV4-2 and J usage is TRBJ1-3; maybe TRBD1 (5 bases). Trimming stripped 0 bases from V and 4 bases from J, with 10 bases between. Germline V lookup: CDR1 LGHNA, CDR2 YNFKEQ. The CDR3 is 15 amino acids.

This clone was seen once. This rearrangement joins TRBV10-3 to TRBJ1-4; D is perhaps TRBD1 (6 bases). From germline, CDR1 is ENHRY and CDR2 SYGVKD. This CDR3 contains 15 residues. With 3 bases removed from V and 0 bases from J, the gap between germline ends came to 8 bases. The CDR3 is CAISETGPTNEKLFF. The CDR3 DNA is TGTGCCATCAGTGAAACAGGGCCAACTAATGAAAAACTGTTTTTT.